This entry describes one TCR beta chain. This sample is part of a study of control samples from healthy donors and cancer patients. The CDR3 runs to 16 residues. V shed 5 bases and J 2 bases; nucleotides not matched to a gene: 7. Germline CDR1 MNHEY, CDR2 SMNVEV (reference sequence). Data came from immunoSEQ multiplex PCR; TCRdb stores just in-frame clones and leaves some out. This sample contains 150,000 to 200,000 clones. Sequencing was performed on blood. The TCR was taken from a woman aged 25 to 39 in good health. The chain is built from TRBV27 and TRBJ2-3, with TRBD2 matching 10 bases. The CDR3 DNA sequence: TGTGCCAGCAGTCCTGGACTAGCGGCAACCACAGATACGCAGTATTTT. This sequence encodes CASSPGLAATTDTQYF.